This T cell receptor (beta chain) came from a study of T cells after posttransplantation cyclophosphamide. TCRdb's copy holds only in-frame clones and misses some; the assay was immunoSEQ multiplex PCR. The sample contains tens of thousands of clones, about 90% of which appear only once. A marrow graft followed busulfan-fludarabine conditioning, with cyclophosphamide on days +3 and +4. On this clone itself: As yet, its antigen is unknown.

V was clipped by 0 bases and J by 6 bases, with 13 bases between them. The CDR3 covers 15 residues. Germline CDR1 is SGDLS and CDR2 is YYNGEE. Whole-study results and caveats: Donor-recipient repertoire similarity was low at 1-2 months, rising over year one.

The source material was PBMCs, sampled around 58 days after allogeneic stem cell transplant with posttransplant cyclophosphamide. The sequence derives from a male patient between 55 and 70 years old who received an allogeneic stem cell transplant from a related donor and was CMV-positive. Some of the T cells may derive from the graft donor. This rearrangement joins TRBV9 to TRBJ2-1; TRBD2 might be the D (5 bases). CDR3 sequence: CASSVEKEVSNEQFF. For the CDR3, the DNA is TGTGCCAGCAGCGTAGAGAAGGAGGTTTCCAATGAGCAGTTCTTC.